A selection of T cell receptor beta chains follows, all from one sample in a study of T cells in Graves' hyperthyroidism and ophthalmopathy. TCRdb recomputed calls from the multiplex PCR reads with MiXCR, one row per CDR3 protein. The sample shows about 200,000 distinct CDR3 sequences, roughly 17% of them seen only once. Sequencing input: blood. The receptors were gathered from a woman between 50 and 59 years old with Graves' hyperthyroidism. The CDR3 runs from the conserved cysteine through the conserved F or W. The D gene is left open where the match is weak. Clone size is shown for a subset of rows, as once, few, many or a class of expanded clone.

d_call | j_call | clone_size | v_call | cdr3_aa | cdr3_nt
TRBD1 | TRBJ2-4 | NA | TRBV24-1 | CATSDPTGAKNIQYF | TGTGCCACCAGTGACCCGACAGGGGCCAAAAACATTCAGTACTTC
NA | TRBJ1-1 | NA | TRBV4-2 | CASSSDSGTNTEAFF | TGTGCCAGCAGCTCAGACTCCGGGACGAACACTGAAGCTTTCTTT
NA | TRBJ1-1 | NA | TRBV30 | CAWSEKGLEAFF | TGTGCCTGGAGTGAGAAAGGTCTTGAAGCTTTCTTT
NA | TRBJ1-1 | few | TRBV4-1 | CASSQTGANTEAFF | TGCGCCAGCAGCCAGACAGGAGCTAACACTGAAGCTTTCTTT
NA | TRBJ1-2 | many | TRBV3-1 | CASSQGGVGYGYTF | TGTGCCAGCAGCCAAGGGGGTGTAGGGTATGGCTACACCTTC
TRBD1 | TRBJ2-5 | many | TRBV18 | CASSLIGTAQETQYF | TGTGCCAGCTCTCTTATCGGGACAGCCCAAGAGACCCAGTACTTC
TRBD2 | TRBJ2-3 | many | TRBV11-2 | CASSLGASGSMTDTQYF | TGTGCCAGCAGCCTTGGGGCTAGCGGGAGTATGACAGATACGCAGTATTTT
TRBD2 | TRBJ2-7 | NA | TRBV4-1 | CASRGAGGPLYEQYF | TGCGCCAGCAGGGGGGCGGGAGGCCCCCTCTACGAGCAGTACTTC
TRBD1 | TRBJ2-2 | NA | TRBV27 | CASRQGVVNTGELFF | TGTGCCAGCAGACAGGGGGTCGTGAACACCGGGGAGCTGTTTTTT
NA | TRBJ1-6 | many | TRBV3-1 | CASSQGRGTPLHF | TGTGCCAGCAGCCAAGGAAGGGGTACACCCCTCCACTTT
TRBD2 | TRBJ2-1 | many | TRBV7-2 | CASSTSGGTNEQFF | TGTGCCAGCAGCACTAGCGGGGGAACCAATGAGCAGTTCTTC
NA | TRBJ2-3 | many | TRBV5-1 | CASTFRGALTDTQYF | TGCGCCAGCACCTTCCGTGGGGCCCTCACAGATACGCAGTATTTT
NA | TRBJ2-7 | NA | TRBV25-1 | CASSYSGTYEQYF | TGTGCCAGCAGTTACTCGGGAACCTACGAGCAGTACTTC
NA | TRBJ1-2 | many | TRBV6-1 | CASRPPGEYGYTF | TGTGCCAGCAGACCACCGGGGGAATATGGCTACACCTTC
TRBD2 | TRBJ2-3 | NA | TRBV2 | CASSVRSSGRGTDTQYF | TGTGCCAGCAGTGTTCGGAGTAGCGGGAGGGGCACAGATACGCAGTATTTT